This T cell receptor beta chain came from a study of T cell responses to AZD1222 COVID-19 vaccine. Whole-study results and caveats: Females made up more of the donors, who were largely white British, and clonal diversity may have come out too low. Unmutated variant regions reportedly attract nearly half of all spike-specific TCRs. Just a handful of AZD1222 recipients tested seropositive at baseline.

In the case of this clone: Its specificity is not known.

Sequencing was performed with immunoSEQ multiplex PCR; in TCRdb, only in-frame clones are kept and a portion is missing. The sample lists over 100,000 clones; roughly 93% were seen once. V lost 4 bases, J lost 9 bases, and 8 bases stayed unmatched. Germline lookup yields CDR1 SGHKS and CDR2 YYEKEE (reference sequence). The CDR3 is 14 amino acids. Second-dose recipients at about 4 or about 12 weeks were treated as one pooled group. This TCR was recovered from an adult who received the AZD1222 COVID-19 vaccine. Here the sequenced sample was peripheral blood, taken 28 days after the second AZD1222 dose. The V call is TRBV5-5, the J call TRBJ1-3; TRBD1 matches 9 bases. The CDR3 DNA is TGTGCCAGCAGCGGTGGGACAGGGACTTCCACCATATATTTT. Translating it yields CASSGGTGTSTIYF.